One sample yielded the 15 T cell receptor beta chains listed below, sequenced in a study of blood T cell repertoires in COVID-19. This table comes from immunoSEQ multiplex PCR, and its TCRdb copy is limited to in-frame clones, with some not included. The repertoire holds about 430,000 clones, with nearly 90% as singletons. Sequenced material: PBMCs or T cells enriched from blood (not recorded which). The receptors stem from a young woman who had been exposed to COVID-19.

This clone was seen just once. V is TRBV5-5 and J is TRBJ2-7; no clear D gene. The CDR3 is 14 amino acids. V lost 0 bases to trimming and J lost 2 bases, with 9 bases between them. From germline, CDR1 is SGHKS and CDR2 YYEKEE (reference sequence). CDR3 protein: CASSLGGAPYEQYF. CDR3 bases: TGTGCCAGCAGCTTGGGAGGTGCACCCTACGAGCAGTACTTC.

The CDR3 sequence is CASSPPRGGSGNTIYF. The CDR3 nucleotides are TGTGCCAGCAGCCCTCCTAGGGGTGGGTCTGGAAACACCATATATTTT. This chain uses TRBV7-8 with TRBJ1-3; tentatively, D is TRBD1 (5 bases). CDR3 size: 16 residues. Germline CDR1 is SGHVS and CDR2 is FQNEAQ. The V and J ends lost 5 bases and 1 base respectively, with 15 bases between them.

This sequence joins TRBV2 and TRBJ1-5; D call uncertain. The CDR3 sequence is 16 residues long. Trimming removed 6 bases from V and 2 bases from J, with 17 bases in between. Germline assignment: CDR1 SNHLY and CDR2 FYNNEI. The CDR3 sequence is CASSGPGGSGNQPQHF. CDR3 sequence (DNA): TGTGCCAGCAGCGGCCCAGGAGGCTCTGGCAATCAGCCCCAGCATTTT.

The V and J genes are TRBV7-8 and TRBJ2-3, with 11 bases fitting TRBD1. The ends lost 5 bases at V and 4 bases at J; junction bases unmatched: 5. CDR1 and CDR2 from the germline V gene are SGHVS and FQNEAQ. The CDR3 covers 15 residues. The CDR3 nucleotides are TGTGCCAGCAGCACGTGGACAGGGGGCCCAGATACGCAGTATTTT. Protein: CASSTWTGGPDTQYF.

This clone was counted once. This chain connects TRBV27 to TRBJ1-6, with a tentative D call TRBD1 (6 bases). The CDR3 consists of 15 residues. CDR1 is MNHEY and CDR2 is SMNVEV in the germline V gene (reference sequence). V was shortened by 2 bases and J by 6 bases, with 11 bases between the two germline ends. CDR3 in DNA: TGTGCCAGCAGTTTAGGGGGCAACATTAATTCACCCCTCCACTTT. Translating it yields CASSLGGNINSPLHF.

The V call is TRBV7-9, the J call TRBJ2-1; TRBD1 is a possible D gene (6 bases). V was trimmed by 0 bases and J by 3 bases, leaving 9 bases between them. CDR3 length: 15 residues. Germline V gives CDR1 SEHNR, CDR2 FQNEAQ (reference sequence). CDR3 residues: CASSLAGADYNEQFF. CDR3 coding DNA: TGTGCCAGCAGCTTAGCGGGGGCCGACTACAATGAGCAGTTCTTC.

This clone was recorded only once. The rearrangement joins TRBV15 to TRBJ1-1; tentative D call: TRBD1 (6 bases). V lost 7 bases and J lost 0, with 21 bases in between. The CDR3 length is 17 residues. Per germline, CDR1 LNHNV and CDR2 YYDKDF (reference sequence). CDR3 in DNA: TGTGCCACCAACTCTCCGGGACAAGTACTGATGAACACTGAAGCTTTCTTT. This encodes CATNSPGQVLMNTEAFF.

The chain combines TRBV2 with TRBJ2-1, with 9 nucleotides matching TRBD2. Trimming cost V 11 bases and J 0 bases; bases outside gene matches: 5. The length of the CDR3 is 14 residues. Germline assignment: CDR1 SNHLY and CDR2 FYNNEI. CDR3 sequence reads: CAGGTSRSYNEQFF. CDR3 DNA: TGTGCCGGGGGGACTAGCCGCTCCTACAATGAGCAGTTCTTC.

This chain connects TRBV28 to TRBJ1-2; 8 positions match TRBD1. Germline CDR1 and CDR2: MDHEN and SYDVKM. This CDR3 has 13 amino acids. Trimming at V came to 10 bases and at J to 2 bases, leaving 6 bases not matched to a gene. The CDR3 nucleotides are TGTGCCATTGAAAACAGGGGGAACTATGGCTACACCTTC. It specifies CAIENRGNYGYTF.

V gene TRBV28 combines with J gene TRBJ1-2; D is unclear. In germline, CDR1 is MDHEN, CDR2 SYDVKM. The CDR3 loop spans 11 amino acids. Deletions cut 5 bases from V and 8 bases from J, with 9 bases between. The CDR3 protein is CASSLPSGYTF. The CDR3 bases are TGTGCCAGCAGTCTCCCTTCGGGCTACACCTTC.

This chain joins TRBV18 and TRBJ2-1; TRBD2 matches 14 bases. CDR3 length equals 19 residues. CDR1 and CDR2 (germline): KGHSH, LQKENI. J was trimmed by 3 bases and V by 2 bases; bases with no gene match: 9. The CDR3 sequence is CASSPGGLAGVGVYNEQFF. CDR3 sequence (DNA): TGTGCCAGCTCACCAGGGGGACTAGCGGGAGTCGGGGTCTACAATGAGCAGTTCTTC. The variable domain in full, with the rest retrieved from reference TRBV18 and TRBJ2-1, is NAGVMQNPRHLVRRRGQEARLRCSPMKGHSHVYWYRQLPEEGLKFMVYLQKENIIDESGMPKERFSAEFPKEGPSILRIQQVVRGDSAAYFCASSPGGLAGVGVYNEQFFGPGTRLTVL.

The genes are TRBV28 and TRBJ1-5; D gene unclear. Trimming took off 2 bases at V and 3 bases at J, with 8 bases between the two ends. The CDR3 is 14 residues long. Germline V gene sequence: CDR1 MDHEN, CDR2 SYDVKM. This CDR3 is CASSLGEYNQPQHF. The CDR3 nucleotides read TGTGCCAGCAGTTTAGGGGAGTACAATCAGCCCCAGCATTTT. Full variable domain (rest looked up from reference TRBV28 and TRBJ1-5): DVKVTQSSRYLVKRTGEKVFLECVQDMDHENMFWYRQDPGLGLRLIYFSYDVKMKEKGDIPEGYSVSREKKERFSLILESASTNQTSMYLCASSLGEYNQPQHFGDGTRLSIL.

The chain recombines TRBV5-5 with TRBJ2-3, with 7 bases identical to TRBD1. Germline CDR1 and CDR2: SGHKS and YYEKEE (reference sequence). The V gene end was trimmed by 4 bases and the J gene end by 4 bases; junction bases not matched to a gene: 9. The CDR3 sequence is 15 residues long. The CDR3 nucleotides read TGTGCCAGCAGCCAAGGGATAGGGGGCGCAGATACGCAGTATTTT. Translated, it gives CASSQGIGGADTQYF.

In its sample, this clone was seen once. This chain uses TRBV3-1 (or the pseudogene TRBV3-2) with TRBJ2-4; 7 positions agree with TRBD1. With 3 bases clipped from V and 3 bases from J, the junction kept 11 bases outside the gene matches. CDR1 and CDR2 from the germline V gene are LGHDT and YNNKEL (reference sequence). CDR3 length equals 17 residues. CDR3 region: CASSQDSPGQIKNIQYF. As DNA, the CDR3 is TGTGCCAGCAGCCAGGATTCACCGGGACAGATCAAAAACATTCAGTACTTC.

The chain joins TRBV9 to TRBJ2-1; possibly TRBD2 for D (5 bases). Trimming left V 0 bases short and J 5 bases short, with 12 bases between. The germline CDR1 and CDR2 sequences are SGDLS and YYNGEE. The CDR3 length is 15 residues. This CDR3 reads CASSVGGGLNNEQFF. In DNA form, the CDR3 reads TGTGCCAGCAGCGTAGGCGGCGGGTTAAACAATGAGCAGTTCTTC.